This is a list of T cell receptor beta chains from one sample in a study of CD8+ T cells in alopecia areata. TCRdb's copy holds only in-frame clones and misses some; the assay was immunoSEQ multiplex PCR. The table shows around 290,000 clones, with 55% to 75% occurring only once. This specimen was CD4+ T cells sorted from blood, taken at week 24, from a patient treated with tofacitinib. The receptors derive from a human donor with alopecia areata. The CDR3 runs from the conserved cysteine through the conserved F or W. D genes are given only for firm matches. Clone size is shown for a subset of rows, as once, few, many or a class of expanded clone.

CDR3: CAWSVGQLAFF; DNA: TGTGCCTGGAGTGTAGGTCAGCTAGCTTTCTTT; size: .; V: TRBV30; D: .; J: TRBJ1-1
CDR3: CSVELNRDRGRKSYGYTF; DNA: TGCAGCGTTGAGCTCAACCGGGACAGGGGGCGAAAAAGCTATGGCTACACCTTC; size: .; V: TRBV29-1; D: TRBD1; J: TRBJ1-2
CDR3: CASSQDQATGQAYEQYF; DNA: TGTGCCAGCAGCCAAGATCAGGCGACAGGGCAAGCCTACGAGCAGTACTTC; size: .; V: TRBV4-2; D: TRBD1; J: TRBJ2-7
CDR3: CSANLGGDEQYF; DNA: TGCAGCGCCAACCTCGGGGGCGACGAGCAGTACTTC; size: few; V: TRBV29-1; D: .; J: TRBJ2-7
CDR3: CAISPQGAGEKLFF; DNA: TGTGCCATCAGTCCACAGGGGGCAGGGGAAAAACTGTTTTTT; size: few; V: TRBV10-3; D: TRBD1; J: TRBJ1-4
CDR3: CASSTGTLYEQYF; DNA: TGTGCCAGCAGTACCGGGACCCTCTACGAGCAGTACTTC; size: .; V: TRBV2; D: .; J: TRBJ2-7
CDR3: CASSPTGGSTDTQYF; DNA: TGCGCCAGCAGCCCGACAGGGGGCTCCACAGATACGCAGTATTTT; size: .; V: TRBV4-3; D: TRBD1; J: TRBJ2-3
CDR3: CASSEIRGLWEQYF; DNA: TGTGCCAGCAGTGAAATCAGGGGGCTCTGGGAGCAGTACTTC; size: once; V: TRBV6-1; D: TRBD1; J: TRBJ2-7
CDR3: CASSRTGSYEQYF; DNA: TGTGCCAGCAGCAGGACAGGATCCTACGAGCAGTACTTC; size: few; V: TRBV6-5; D: TRBD1; J: TRBJ2-7
CDR3: CASSLQGTEQYF; DNA: TGTGCCAGCAGTCTACAGGGAACCGAGCAGTACTTC; size: few; V: TRBV2; D: .; J: TRBJ2-7
CDR3: CASREGSSRGETQYF; DNA: TGCGCCAGCCGCGAGGGTTCCAGCCGCGGGGAGACCCAGTACTTC; size: .; V: TRBV5-1; D: .; J: TRBJ2-5
CDR3: CASKVSGTNIGELFF; DNA: TGCGCCAGCAAGGTCTCCGGGACTAATATCGGGGAGCTGTTTTTT; size: few; V: TRBV4-3; D: TRBD2; J: TRBJ2-2
CDR3: CASSQTRASGAEAFF; DNA: TGCGCCAGCAGCCAAACCAGGGCCTCTGGAGCTGAAGCTTTCTTT; size: .; V: TRBV4-3; D: .; J: TRBJ1-1
CDR3: CARQAGMNTEAFF; DNA: TGTGCCCGCCAAGCGGGCATGAACACTGAAGCTTTCTTT; size: .; V: TRBV30; D: .; J: TRBJ1-1
CDR3: CASSEGRGHEKLFF; DNA: TGTGCCAGCAGTGAGGGCAGGGGGCATGAAAAACTGTTTTTT; size: .; V: TRBV25-1; D: TRBD1; J: TRBJ1-4
CDR3: CSVEPPKAGGSDTQYF; DNA: TGCAGCGTTGAACCCCCCAAAGCGGGGGGCTCAGATACGCAGTATTTT; size: .; V: TRBV29-1; D: TRBD2; J: TRBJ2-3
CDR3: CASSVSPVGETQYF; DNA: TGTGCCAGCAGCGTTTCCCCCGTCGGGGAGACCCAGTACTTC; size: few; V: TRBV9; D: .; J: TRBJ2-5
CDR3: CASSSLAGGYTGELFF; DNA: TGTGCCAGCAGCTCTCTAGCGGGGGGATACACCGGGGAGCTGTTTTTT; size: .; V: TRBV14; D: TRBD2; J: TRBJ2-2
CDR3: CASSPQGRETQYF; DNA: TGCGCCAGCAGCCCACAGGGGAGGGAGACCCAGTACTTC; size: .; V: TRBV4-3; D: .; J: TRBJ2-5
CDR3: CASSNPGQNQETQYF; DNA: TGTGCCAGCAGCAATCCGGGACAGAATCAAGAGACCCAGTACTTC; size: .; V: TRBV5-5; D: TRBD1; J: TRBJ2-5
CDR3: CASRSGQGPYEQYF; DNA: TGTGCCAGCAGATCGGGACAGGGCCCCTACGAGCAGTACTTC; size: .; V: TRBV6-6; D: TRBD1; J: TRBJ2-7
CDR3: CAWSVDGLVGTDTQYF; DNA: TGTGCCTGGAGTGTAGATGGGCTAGTGGGAACAGATACGCAGTATTTT; size: .; V: TRBV30; D: .; J: TRBJ2-3
CDR3: CAISVRQVDYGYTF; DNA: TGTGCCATCAGTGTACGGCAGGTCGACTATGGCTACACCTTC; size: .; V: TRBV10-3; D: .; J: TRBJ1-2
CDR3: CASSLAGETQYF; DNA: TGTGCCAGCAGCTTAGCGGGAGAGACCCAGTACTTC; size: few; V: TRBV7-9; D: .; J: TRBJ2-5
CDR3: CASSPNGAYEQYF; DNA: TGTGCCAGCAGCCCAAACGGGGCGTACGAGCAGTACTTC; size: .; V: TRBV7-2; D: .; J: TRBJ2-7
CDR3: CASTRTGQETQYF; DNA: TGTGCCAGCACTCGAACAGGTCAAGAGACCCAGTACTTC; size: .; V: TRBV9; D: .; J: TRBJ2-5
CDR3: CASSSLLSGRTNIQYF; DNA: TGTGCCAGCAGCTCCCTTCTTAGCGGCAGAACAAACATTCAGTACTTC; size: .; V: TRBV7-2; D: .; J: TRBJ2-4
CDR3: CASSLSDRNSYNEQFF; DNA: TGTGCCAGCAGCTTATCGGACAGGAACTCCTACAATGAGCAGTTCTTC; size: .; V: TRBV5-6; D: TRBD1; J: TRBJ2-1
CDR3: CSVETGYSGNTIYF; DNA: TGCAGCGTTGAAACAGGGTACTCTGGAAACACCATATATTTT; size: few; V: TRBV29-1; D: .; J: TRBJ1-3
CDR3: CASSLRTGGGELFF; DNA: TGTGCCAGCAGTCTCAGGACGGGCGGCGGGGAGCTGTTTTTT; size: .; V: TRBV7-8; D: .; J: TRBJ2-2
CDR3: CASSLKGRASYEQFF; DNA: TGTGCCAGCAGTTTAAAGGGCCGGGCCTCATATGAGCAGTTCTTC; size: .; V: TRBV27; D: .; J: TRBJ2-1
CDR3: CASTRTGTGGRNSPLHF; DNA: TGCGCCAGCACACGGACCGGGACAGGGGGCCGTAATTCACCCCTCCACTTT; size: once; V: TRBV5-1; D: TRBD1; J: TRBJ1-6
CDR3: CAWSFRWGAFF; DNA: TGTGCCTGGAGTTTCCGCTGGGGAGCTTTCTTT; size: .; V: TRBV30; D: .; J: TRBJ1-1
CDR3: CASSLGGSGWDGYTF; DNA: TGTGCCAGCAGCCTGGGTGGGAGTGGATGGGATGGCTACACCTTC; size: .; V: TRBV5-4; D: .; J: TRBJ1-2
CDR3: CAWSTGSYEQYF; DNA: TGTGCCTGGTCGACGGGATCCTACGAGCAGTACTTC; size: .; V: TRBV30; D: .; J: TRBJ2-7
CDR3: CASSFLAGNTDTQYF; DNA: TGCGCCAGCAGCTTCCTAGCGGGGAACACAGATACGCAGTATTTT; size: .; V: TRBV5-1; D: TRBD2; J: TRBJ2-3
CDR3: CASLPPGAGNTEAFF; DNA: TGTGCCAGCCTACCTCCAGGGGCAGGAAACACTGAAGCTTTCTTT; size: .; V: TRBV27; D: .; J: TRBJ1-1
CDR3: CASSQDRGNYGYTF; DNA: TGCGCCAGCAGCCAAGACAGGGGAAACTATGGCTACACCTTC; size: .; V: TRBV4-3; D: .; J: TRBJ1-2
CDR3: CAWSLTDTQYF; DNA: TGTGCCTGGAGCCTTACAGATACGCAGTATTTT; size: once; V: TRBV30; D: .; J: TRBJ2-3
CDR3: CAWRRAGGSYEQYF; DNA: TGTGCCTGGAGGAGGGCAGGGGGGTCCTACGAGCAGTACTTC; size: .; V: TRBV30; D: .; J: TRBJ2-7
CDR3: CATSGGETQYF; DNA: TGTGCCACTAGCGGGGGTGAGACCCAGTACTTC; size: .; V: TRBV30; D: TRBD2; J: TRBJ2-5
CDR3: CASSMGMRAARHTF; DNA: TGCGCCAGCAGCATGGGCATGCGGGCGGCGCGGCACACCTTC; size: .; V: TRBV5-1; D: .; J: TRBJ1-2
CDR3: CASSPQYQETQYF; DNA: TGTGCCAGCTCACCTCAGTACCAAGAGACCCAGTACTTC; size: few; V: TRBV18; D: .; J: TRBJ2-5
CDR3: CASSPDSQTYEQYF; DNA: TGTGCCAGCAGTCCTGACTCTCAGACCTACGAGCAGTACTTC; size: .; V: TRBV5-4; D: .; J: TRBJ2-7
CDR3: CASRASGLHLLEQFF; DNA: TGTGCCAGCAGGGCATCGGGACTTCATCTGTTGGAGCAGTTCTTC; size: few; V: TRBV6-5; D: .; J: TRBJ2-1
CDR3: CASSLTGASYEQYF; DNA: TGTGCCAGCAGCCTTACAGGGGCTTCCTACGAGCAGTACTTC; size: .; V: TRBV28; D: TRBD1; J: TRBJ2-7
CDR3: CATYRGNTEAFF; DNA: TGTGCCACCTACAGGGGGAACACTGAAGCTTTCTTT; size: .; V: TRBV6-5; D: TRBD1; J: TRBJ1-1